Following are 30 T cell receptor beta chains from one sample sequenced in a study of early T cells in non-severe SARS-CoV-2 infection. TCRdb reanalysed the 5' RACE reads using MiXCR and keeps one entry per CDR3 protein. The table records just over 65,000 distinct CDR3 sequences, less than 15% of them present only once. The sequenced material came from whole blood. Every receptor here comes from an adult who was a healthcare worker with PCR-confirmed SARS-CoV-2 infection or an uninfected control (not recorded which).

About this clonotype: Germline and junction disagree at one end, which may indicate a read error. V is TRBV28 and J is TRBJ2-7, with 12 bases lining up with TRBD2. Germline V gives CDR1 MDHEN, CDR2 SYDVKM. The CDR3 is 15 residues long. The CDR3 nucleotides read TGTGCCAGCAGACCGACTAGCGGGAGTTCCTACGGGCAGTACTTC. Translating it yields CASRPTSGSSYGQYF.

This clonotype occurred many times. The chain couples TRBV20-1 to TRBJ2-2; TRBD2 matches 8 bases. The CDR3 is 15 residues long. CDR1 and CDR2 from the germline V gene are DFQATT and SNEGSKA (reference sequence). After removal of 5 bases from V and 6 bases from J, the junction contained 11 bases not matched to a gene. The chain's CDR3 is CSAFRSGGPPGELFF. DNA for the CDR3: TGCAGTGCTTTTCGTTCGGGAGGGCCCCCCGGGGAGCTGTTTTTT.

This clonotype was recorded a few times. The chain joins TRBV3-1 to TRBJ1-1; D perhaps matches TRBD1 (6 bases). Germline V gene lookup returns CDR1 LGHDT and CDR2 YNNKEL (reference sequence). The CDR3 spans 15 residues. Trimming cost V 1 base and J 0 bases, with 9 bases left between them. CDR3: CASSQGGLVNTEAFF. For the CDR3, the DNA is TGTGCCAGCAGCCAAGGGGGGCTGGTGAACACTGAAGCTTTCTTT.

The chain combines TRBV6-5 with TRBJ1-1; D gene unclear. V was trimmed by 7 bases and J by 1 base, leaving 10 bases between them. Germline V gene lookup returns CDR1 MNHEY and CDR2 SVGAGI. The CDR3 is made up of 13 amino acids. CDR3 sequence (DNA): TGTGCCAGCATGTTGACGAAGAACACTGAAGCTTTCTTT. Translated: CASMLTKNTEAFF.

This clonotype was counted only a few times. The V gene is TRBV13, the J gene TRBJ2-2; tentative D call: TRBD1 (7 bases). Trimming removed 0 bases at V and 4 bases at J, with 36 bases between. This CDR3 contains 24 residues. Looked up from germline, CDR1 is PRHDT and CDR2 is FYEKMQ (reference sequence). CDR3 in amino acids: CASSLGSRRGAEHRQGGCTGELFF. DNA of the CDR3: TGTGCCAGCAGCTTAGGGTCGCGGCGGGGCGCAGAACACAGACAGGGCGGATGCACCGGGGAGCTGTTTTTT.

The CDR3 reads CASSPGGYTDTQYF. The CDR3 DNA follows: TGTGCCAGCAGCCCAGGCGGCTACACAGATACGCAGTATTTT. The chain recombines TRBV9 with TRBJ2-3; D remains unclear. The germline gives CDR1 SGDLS, CDR2 YYNGEE. The CDR3 loop spans 14 amino acids. Between the trimmed V and J ends, which lost 4 bases and 2 bases, there was a span of 11 bases.

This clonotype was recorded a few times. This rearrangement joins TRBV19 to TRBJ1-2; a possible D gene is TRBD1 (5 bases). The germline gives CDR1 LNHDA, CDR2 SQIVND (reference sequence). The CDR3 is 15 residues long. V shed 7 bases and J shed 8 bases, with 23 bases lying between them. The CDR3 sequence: CASIPSSLGLRGYTF. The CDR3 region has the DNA TGTGCCAGTATTCCCTCTTCGCTGGGACTTCGAGGCTACACCTTC.

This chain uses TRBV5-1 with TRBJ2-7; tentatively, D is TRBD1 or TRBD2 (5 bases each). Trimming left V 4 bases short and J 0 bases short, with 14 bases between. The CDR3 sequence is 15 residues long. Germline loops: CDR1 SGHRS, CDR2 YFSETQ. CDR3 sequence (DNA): TGCGCCAGCAGCATAGGGACGGCGAGCTCCTACGAGCAGTACTTC. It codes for CASSIGTASSYEQYF.

CDR3 region: CASSQGDRSKQFF. CDR3 DNA sequence: TGTGCCAGCAGTCAGGGGGACAGGTCCAAGCAGTTCTTC. V usage is TRBV6-2 or TRBV6-3 and J usage is TRBJ2-1; 8 nucleotides match TRBD1. The CDR3 length is 13 residues. CDR1 and CDR2 from the germline V gene are MNHEY and SVGEGT. V dropped 5 bases and J dropped 11; count of bases not matched to a gene: 8.

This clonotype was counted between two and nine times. The CDR3 region has the DNA TGTGCCAGCAGCTTAGTCGGGGACCCTAACTATGGCTACACCTTC. This sequence encodes CASSLVGDPNYGYTF. This chain connects TRBV7-2 to TRBJ1-2; D is possibly TRBD1 (5 bases). V lost 1 base and J lost 0, with 9 bases in between. The V gene's germline CDR1 is SGHTA and CDR2 FQGNSA. This CDR3 region has 15 residues.

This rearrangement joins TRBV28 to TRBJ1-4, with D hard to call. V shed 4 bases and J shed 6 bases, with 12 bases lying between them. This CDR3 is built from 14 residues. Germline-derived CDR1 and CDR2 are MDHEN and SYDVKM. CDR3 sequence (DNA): TGTGCCAGCAGTTCTCTCGAGTATGATGAAAAACTGTTTTTT. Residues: CASSSLEYDEKLFF.

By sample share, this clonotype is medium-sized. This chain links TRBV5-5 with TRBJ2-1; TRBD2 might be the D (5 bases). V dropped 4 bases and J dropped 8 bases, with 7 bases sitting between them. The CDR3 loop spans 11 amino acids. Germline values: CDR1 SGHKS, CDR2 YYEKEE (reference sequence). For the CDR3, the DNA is TGTGCCAGCAGCACGGACTATGAGCAGTTCTTC. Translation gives CASSTDYEQFF.

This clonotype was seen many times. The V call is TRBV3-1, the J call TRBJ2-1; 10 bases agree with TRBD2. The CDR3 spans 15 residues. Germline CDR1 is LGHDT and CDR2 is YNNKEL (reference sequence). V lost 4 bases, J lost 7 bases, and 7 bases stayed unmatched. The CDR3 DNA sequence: TGTGCCAGCAGCCGGTTAGCGGGAGGCCGGAATGAGCAGTTCTTC. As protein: CASSRLAGGRNEQFF.

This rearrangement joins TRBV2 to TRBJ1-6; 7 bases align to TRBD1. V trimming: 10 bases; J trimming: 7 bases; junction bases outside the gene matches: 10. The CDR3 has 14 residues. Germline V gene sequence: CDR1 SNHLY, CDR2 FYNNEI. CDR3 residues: CAKDPGTVNSPLHF. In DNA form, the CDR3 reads TGTGCCAAGGACCCCGGGACAGTCAATTCACCCCTCCACTTT. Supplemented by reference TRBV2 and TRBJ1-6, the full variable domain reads EPEVTQTPSHQVTQMGQEVILRCVPISNHLYFYWYRQILGQKVEFLVSFYNNEISEKSEIFDDQFSVERPDGSNFTLKIRSTKLEDSAMYFCAKDPGTVNSPLHFGNGTRLTVT.

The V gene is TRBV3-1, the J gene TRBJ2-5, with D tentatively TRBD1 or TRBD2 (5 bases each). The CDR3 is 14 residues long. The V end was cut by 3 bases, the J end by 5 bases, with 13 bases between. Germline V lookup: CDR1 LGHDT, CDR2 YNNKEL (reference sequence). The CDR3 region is CASSQLGDFETQYF. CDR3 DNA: TGTGCCAGCAGCCAGTTGGGGGATTTCGAGACCCAGTACTTC.

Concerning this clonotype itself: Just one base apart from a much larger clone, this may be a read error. The CDR3, as DNA: TGCGCCAGCAGCGATACCGGACAGACCCAGTACTTC. The encoded protein is CASSDTGQTQYF. The chain is built from TRBV5-1 and TRBJ2-5; D remains ambiguous. CDR1 is SGHRS, CDR2 YFSETQ, per germline. Trimming removed 4 bases from V and 6 bases from J, with 10 bases in between. There are 12 residues in the CDR3. The whole variable domain, remainder taken from reference TRBV5-1 and TRBJ2-5, is KAGVTQTPRYLIKTRGQQVTLSCSPISGHRSVSWYQQTPGQGLQFLFEYFSETQRNKGNFPGRFSGRQFSNSRSEMNVSTLELGDSALYLCASSDTGQTQYFGPGTRLLVL.

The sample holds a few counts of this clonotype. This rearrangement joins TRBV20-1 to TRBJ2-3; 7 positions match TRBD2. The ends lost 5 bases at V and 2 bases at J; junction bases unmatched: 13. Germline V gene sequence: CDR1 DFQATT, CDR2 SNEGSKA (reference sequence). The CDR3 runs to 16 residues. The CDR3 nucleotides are TGCAGTGCTTCCTCTACTCGGGACTATTACACAGATACGCAGTATTTT. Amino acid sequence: CSASSTRDYYTDTQYF.

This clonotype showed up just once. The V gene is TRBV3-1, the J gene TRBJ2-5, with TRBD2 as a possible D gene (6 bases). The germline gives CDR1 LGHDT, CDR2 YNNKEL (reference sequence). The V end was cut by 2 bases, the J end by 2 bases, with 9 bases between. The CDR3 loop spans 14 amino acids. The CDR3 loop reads CASSQLAPQETQYF. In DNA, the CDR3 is TGTGCCAGCAGCCAACTAGCGCCACAAGAGACCCAGTACTTC.

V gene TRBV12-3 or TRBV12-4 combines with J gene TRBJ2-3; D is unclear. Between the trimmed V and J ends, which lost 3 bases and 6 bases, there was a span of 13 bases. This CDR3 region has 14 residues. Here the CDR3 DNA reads TGTGCCAGCAGTTTTTCGGCGGCTAAGGATACGCAGTATTTT. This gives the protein CASSFSAAKDTQYF.

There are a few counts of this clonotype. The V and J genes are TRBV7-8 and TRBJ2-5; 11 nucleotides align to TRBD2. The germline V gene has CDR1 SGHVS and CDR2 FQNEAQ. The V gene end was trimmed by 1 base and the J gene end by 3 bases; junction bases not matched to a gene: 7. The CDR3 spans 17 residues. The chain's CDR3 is CASSLGLISGREETQYF. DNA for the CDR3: TGTGCCAGCAGCTTAGGTCTGATTAGCGGGAGGGAAGAGACCCAGTACTTC.

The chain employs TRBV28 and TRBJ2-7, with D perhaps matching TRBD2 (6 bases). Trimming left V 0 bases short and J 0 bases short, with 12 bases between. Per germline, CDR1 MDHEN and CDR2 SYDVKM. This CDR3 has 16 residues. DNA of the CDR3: TGTGCCAGCAGTTTATGGGGTAGCGGACGCTCCTACGAGCAGTACTTC. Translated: CASSLWGSGRSYEQYF. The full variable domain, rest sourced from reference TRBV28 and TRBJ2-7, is DVKVTQSSRYLVKRTGEKVFLECVQDMDHENMFWYRQDPGLGLRLIYFSYDVKMKEKGDIPEGYSVSREKKERFSLILESASTNQTSMYLCASSLWGSGRSYEQYFGPGTRLTVT.

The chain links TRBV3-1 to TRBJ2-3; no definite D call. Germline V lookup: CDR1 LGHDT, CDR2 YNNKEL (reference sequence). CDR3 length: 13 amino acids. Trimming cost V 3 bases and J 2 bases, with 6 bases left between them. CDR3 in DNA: TGTGCCAGCAGCCACCCGGACACAGATACGCAGTATTTT. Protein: CASSHPDTDTQYF.

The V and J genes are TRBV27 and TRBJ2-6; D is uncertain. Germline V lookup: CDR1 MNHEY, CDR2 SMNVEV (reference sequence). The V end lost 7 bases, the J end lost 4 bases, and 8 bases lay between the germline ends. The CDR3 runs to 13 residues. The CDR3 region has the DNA TGTGCCAGCACCTTCTCCGGGGCCAACGTCCTGACTTTC. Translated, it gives CASTFSGANVLTF.

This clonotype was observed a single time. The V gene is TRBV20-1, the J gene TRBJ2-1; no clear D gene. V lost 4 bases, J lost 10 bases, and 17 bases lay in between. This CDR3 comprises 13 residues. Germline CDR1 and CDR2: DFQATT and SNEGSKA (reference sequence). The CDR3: CSAKAQANAEQFF. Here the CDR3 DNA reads TGCAGTGCTAAGGCGCAGGCGAACGCCGAGCAGTTCTTC.

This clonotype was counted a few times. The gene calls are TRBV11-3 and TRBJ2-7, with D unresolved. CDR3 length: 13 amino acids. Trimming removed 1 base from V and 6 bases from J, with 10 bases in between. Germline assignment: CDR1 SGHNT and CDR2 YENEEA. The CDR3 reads CASSLVETAEQYF. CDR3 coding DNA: TGTGCCAGCAGCTTAGTCGAAACAGCCGAGCAGTACTTC.

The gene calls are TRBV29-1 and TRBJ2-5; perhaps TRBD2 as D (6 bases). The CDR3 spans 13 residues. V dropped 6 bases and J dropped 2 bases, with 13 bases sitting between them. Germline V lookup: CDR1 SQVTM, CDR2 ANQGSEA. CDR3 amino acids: CSVLPGGQETQYF. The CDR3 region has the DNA TGCAGCGTCCTCCCCGGAGGGCAAGAGACCCAGTACTTC.

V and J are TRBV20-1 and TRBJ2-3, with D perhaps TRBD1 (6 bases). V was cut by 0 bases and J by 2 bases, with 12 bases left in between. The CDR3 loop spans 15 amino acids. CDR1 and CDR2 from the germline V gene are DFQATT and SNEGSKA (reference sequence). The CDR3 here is CSARERGKNTDTQYF. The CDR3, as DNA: TGCAGTGCTAGAGAGAGGGGGAAAAACACAGATACGCAGTATTTT.

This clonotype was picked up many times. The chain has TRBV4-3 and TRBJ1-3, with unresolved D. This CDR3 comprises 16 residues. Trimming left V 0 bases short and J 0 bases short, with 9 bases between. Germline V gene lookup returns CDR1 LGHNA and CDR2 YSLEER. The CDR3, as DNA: TGCGCCAGCAGCCAAGATGACGGGTACTCTGGAAACACCATATATTTT. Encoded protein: CASSQDDGYSGNTIYF.

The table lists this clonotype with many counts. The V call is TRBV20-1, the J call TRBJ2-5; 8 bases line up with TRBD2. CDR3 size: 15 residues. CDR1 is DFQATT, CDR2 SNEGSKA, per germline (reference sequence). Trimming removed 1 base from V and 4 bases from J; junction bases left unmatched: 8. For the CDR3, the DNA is TGCAGTGCTAGAGCTGCTAGCGGGCGATCAGAGACCCAGTACTTC. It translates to CSARAASGRSETQYF.

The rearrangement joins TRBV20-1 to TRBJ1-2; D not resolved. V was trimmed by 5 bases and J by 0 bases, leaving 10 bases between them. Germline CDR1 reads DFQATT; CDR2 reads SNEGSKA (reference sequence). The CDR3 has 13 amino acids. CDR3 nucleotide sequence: TGCAGTGCTTATTCCAGTTCTAACTATGGCTACACCTTC. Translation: CSAYSSSNYGYTF.